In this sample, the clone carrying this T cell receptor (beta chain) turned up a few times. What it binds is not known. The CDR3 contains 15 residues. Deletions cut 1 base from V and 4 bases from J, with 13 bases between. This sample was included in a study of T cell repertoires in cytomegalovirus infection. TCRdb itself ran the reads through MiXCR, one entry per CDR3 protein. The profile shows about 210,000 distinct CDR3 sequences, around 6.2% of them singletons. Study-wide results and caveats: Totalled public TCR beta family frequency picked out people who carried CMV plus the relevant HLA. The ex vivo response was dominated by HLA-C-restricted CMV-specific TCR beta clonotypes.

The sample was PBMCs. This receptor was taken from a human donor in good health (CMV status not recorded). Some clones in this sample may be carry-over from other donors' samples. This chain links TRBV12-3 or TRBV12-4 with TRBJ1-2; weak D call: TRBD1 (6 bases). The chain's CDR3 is CASSLGYREGYGYTF. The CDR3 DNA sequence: TGTGCCAGCAGTTTAGGTTACAGGGAGGGCTATGGCTACACCTTC.